This T cell receptor (beta chain) is drawn from a study of blood T cell repertoires in COVID-19. Study-level information: PBMCs, B-cell-depleted T cells, or T cells were the source of the cDNA or gDNA that made up the material.

The CDR3 length is 15 residues. From germline, CDR1 is SNHLY and CDR2 FYNNEI. The V gene end was trimmed by 2 bases and the J gene end by 2 bases; junction bases not matched to a gene: 1. This clone was detected only a few times. Sequenced by immunoSEQ multiplex PCR; TCRdb stores in-frame clones only, minus some. Among about 360,000 clones, about four fifths were seen once, and the ten largest hold 2.5% to 3.5%. The source material was peripheral blood. The receptor was isolated from a man aged 25-40 years with active or convalescent COVID-19. This chain joins TRBV2 and TRBJ2-2; 8 bases fit TRBD1. The chain's CDR3 is CASSETGGNTGELFF. The CDR3 DNA follows: TGTGCCAGCAGTGAAACAGGGGGTAACACCGGGGAGCTGTTTTTT.